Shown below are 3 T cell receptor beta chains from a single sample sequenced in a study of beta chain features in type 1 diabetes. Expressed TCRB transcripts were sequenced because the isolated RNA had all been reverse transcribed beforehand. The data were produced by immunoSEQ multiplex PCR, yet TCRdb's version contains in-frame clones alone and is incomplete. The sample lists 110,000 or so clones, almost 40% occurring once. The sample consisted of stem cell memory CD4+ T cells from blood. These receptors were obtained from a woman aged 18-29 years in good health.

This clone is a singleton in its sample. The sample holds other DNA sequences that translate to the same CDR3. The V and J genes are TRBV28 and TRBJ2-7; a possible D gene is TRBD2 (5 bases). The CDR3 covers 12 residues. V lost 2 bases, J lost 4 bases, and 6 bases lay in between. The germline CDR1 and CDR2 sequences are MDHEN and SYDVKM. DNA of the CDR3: TGTGCCAGCAGTTTAACGGGATACGAGCAGTACTTC. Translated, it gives CASSLTGYEQYF.

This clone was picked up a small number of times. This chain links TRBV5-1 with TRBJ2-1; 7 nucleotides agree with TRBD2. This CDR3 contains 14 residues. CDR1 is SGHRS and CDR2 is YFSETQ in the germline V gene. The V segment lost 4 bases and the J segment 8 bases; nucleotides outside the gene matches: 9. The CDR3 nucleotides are TGCGCCAGCAGCCGGACTAGAACGATGGATGAGCAGTTCTTC. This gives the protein CASSRTRTMDEQFF.

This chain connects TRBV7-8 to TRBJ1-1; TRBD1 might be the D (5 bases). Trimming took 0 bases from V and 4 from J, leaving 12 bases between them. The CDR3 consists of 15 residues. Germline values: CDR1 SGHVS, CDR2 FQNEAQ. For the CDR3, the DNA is TGTGCCAGCAGCTTAGCGTCAGGGTTAATCACTGAAGCTTTCTTT. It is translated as CASSLASGLITEAFF.